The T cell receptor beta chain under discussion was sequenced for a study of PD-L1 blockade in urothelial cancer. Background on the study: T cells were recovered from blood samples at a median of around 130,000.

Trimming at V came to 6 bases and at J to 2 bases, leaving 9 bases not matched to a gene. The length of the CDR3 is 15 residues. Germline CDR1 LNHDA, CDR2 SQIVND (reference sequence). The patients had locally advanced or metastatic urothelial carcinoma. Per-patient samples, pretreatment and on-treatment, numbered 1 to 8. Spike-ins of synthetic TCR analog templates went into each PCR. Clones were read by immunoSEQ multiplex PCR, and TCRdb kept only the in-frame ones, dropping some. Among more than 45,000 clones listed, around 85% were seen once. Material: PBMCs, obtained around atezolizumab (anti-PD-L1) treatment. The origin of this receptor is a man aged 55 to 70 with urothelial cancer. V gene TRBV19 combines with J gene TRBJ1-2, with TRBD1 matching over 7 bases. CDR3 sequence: CASSPTGVKNYGYTF. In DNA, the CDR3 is TGTGCCAGTAGCCCCACAGGGGTCAAGAACTATGGCTACACCTTC.